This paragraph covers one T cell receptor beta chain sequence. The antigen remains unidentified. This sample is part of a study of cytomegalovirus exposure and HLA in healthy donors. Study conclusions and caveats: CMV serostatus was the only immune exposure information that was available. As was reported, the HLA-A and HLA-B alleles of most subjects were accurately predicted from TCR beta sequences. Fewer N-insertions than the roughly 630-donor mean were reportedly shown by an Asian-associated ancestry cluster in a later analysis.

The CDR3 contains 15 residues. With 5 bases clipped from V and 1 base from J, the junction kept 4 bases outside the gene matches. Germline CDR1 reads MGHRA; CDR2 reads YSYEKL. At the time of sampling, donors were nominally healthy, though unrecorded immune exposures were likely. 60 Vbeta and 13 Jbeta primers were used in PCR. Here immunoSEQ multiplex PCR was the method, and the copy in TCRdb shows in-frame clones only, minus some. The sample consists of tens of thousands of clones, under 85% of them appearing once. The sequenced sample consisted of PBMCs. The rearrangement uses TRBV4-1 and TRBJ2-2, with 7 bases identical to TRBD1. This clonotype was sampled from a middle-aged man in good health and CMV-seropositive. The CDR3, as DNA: TGCGCCAGCAGCTCCAGGGACAGGAACACCGGGGAGCTGTTTTTT. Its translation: CASSSRDRNTGELFF.